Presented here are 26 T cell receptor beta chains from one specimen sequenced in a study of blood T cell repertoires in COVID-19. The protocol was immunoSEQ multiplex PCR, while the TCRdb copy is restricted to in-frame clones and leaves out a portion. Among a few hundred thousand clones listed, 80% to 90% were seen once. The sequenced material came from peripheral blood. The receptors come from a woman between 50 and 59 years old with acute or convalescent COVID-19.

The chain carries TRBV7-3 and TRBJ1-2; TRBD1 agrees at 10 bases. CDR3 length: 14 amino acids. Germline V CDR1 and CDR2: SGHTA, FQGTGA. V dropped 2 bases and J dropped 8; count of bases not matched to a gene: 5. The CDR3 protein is CASSLGQGEAGYTF. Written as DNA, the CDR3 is TGTGCCAGCAGCTTAGGACAGGGGGAGGCGGGCTACACCTTC.

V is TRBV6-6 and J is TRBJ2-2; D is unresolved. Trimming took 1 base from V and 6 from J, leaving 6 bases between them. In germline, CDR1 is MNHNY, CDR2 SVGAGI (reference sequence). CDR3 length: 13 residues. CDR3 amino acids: CASSYLQPGELFF. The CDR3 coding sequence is TGTGCCAGCAGTTACTTACAGCCCGGGGAGCTGTTTTTT.

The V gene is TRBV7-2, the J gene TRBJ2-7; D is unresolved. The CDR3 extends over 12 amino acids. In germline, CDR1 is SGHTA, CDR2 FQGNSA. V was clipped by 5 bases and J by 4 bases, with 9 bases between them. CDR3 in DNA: TGTGCCAGCAGCCTAAGTCAATACGAGCAGTACTTC. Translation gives CASSLSQYEQYF.

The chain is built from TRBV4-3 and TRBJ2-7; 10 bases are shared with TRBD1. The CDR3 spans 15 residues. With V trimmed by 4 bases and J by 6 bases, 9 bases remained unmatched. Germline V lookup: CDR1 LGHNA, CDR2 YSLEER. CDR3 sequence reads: CASSRSETGGLEQYF. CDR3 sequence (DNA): TGCGCCAGCAGCCGTTCCGAGACAGGGGGCCTCGAGCAGTACTTC.

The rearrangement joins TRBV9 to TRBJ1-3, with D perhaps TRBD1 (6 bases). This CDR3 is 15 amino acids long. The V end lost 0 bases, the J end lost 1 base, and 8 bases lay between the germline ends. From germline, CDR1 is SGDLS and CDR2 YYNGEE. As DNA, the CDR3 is TGTGCCAGCAGCGTAGCCACAGGGTCTGGAAACACCATATATTTT. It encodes CASSVATGSGNTIYF.

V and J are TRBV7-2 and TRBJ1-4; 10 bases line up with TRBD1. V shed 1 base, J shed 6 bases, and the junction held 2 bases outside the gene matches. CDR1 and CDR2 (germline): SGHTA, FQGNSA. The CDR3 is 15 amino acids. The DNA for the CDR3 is TGTGCCAGCAGCTTAGTCGGGACAGGGGATGAAAAACTGTTTTTT. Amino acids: CASSLVGTGDEKLFF.

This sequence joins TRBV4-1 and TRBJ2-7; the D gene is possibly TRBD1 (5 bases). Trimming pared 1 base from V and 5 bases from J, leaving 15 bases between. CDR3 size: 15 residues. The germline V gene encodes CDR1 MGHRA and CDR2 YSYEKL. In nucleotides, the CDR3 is TGCGCCAGCAGCCAAGTGGGTCCAGGGAACCACGAGCAGTACTTC. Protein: CASSQVGPGNHEQYF.

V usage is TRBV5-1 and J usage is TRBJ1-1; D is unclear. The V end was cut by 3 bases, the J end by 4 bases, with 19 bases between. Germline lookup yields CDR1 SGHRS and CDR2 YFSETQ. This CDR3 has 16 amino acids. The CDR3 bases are TGCGCCAGCAGCTATTCCGGGTCCTTCTCAATCACTGAAGCTTTCTTT. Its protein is CASSYSGSFSITEAFF.

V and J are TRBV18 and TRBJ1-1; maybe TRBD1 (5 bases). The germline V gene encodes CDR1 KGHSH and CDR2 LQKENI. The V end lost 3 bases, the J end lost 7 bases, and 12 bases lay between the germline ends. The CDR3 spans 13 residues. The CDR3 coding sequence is TGTGCCAGCTCACCTCCGGTGGGGGGTGAAGCTTTCTTT. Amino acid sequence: CASSPPVGGEAFF.

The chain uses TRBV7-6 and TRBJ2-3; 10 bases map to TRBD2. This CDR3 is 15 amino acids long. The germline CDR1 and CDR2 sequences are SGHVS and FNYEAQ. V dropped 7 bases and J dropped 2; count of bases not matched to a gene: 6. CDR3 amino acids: CASTPLAGITDTQYF. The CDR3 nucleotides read TGTGCCAGCACCCCACTAGCGGGGATCACAGATACGCAGTATTTT.

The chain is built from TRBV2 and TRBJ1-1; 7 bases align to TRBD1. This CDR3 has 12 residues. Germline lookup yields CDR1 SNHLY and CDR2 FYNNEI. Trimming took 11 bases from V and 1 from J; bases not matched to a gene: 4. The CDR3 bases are TGTGCCGACAGGGTTGAGAACACTGAAGCTTTCTTT. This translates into CADRVENTEAFF. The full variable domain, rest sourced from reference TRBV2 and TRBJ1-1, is EPEVTQTPSHQVTQMGQEVILRCVPISNHLYFYWYRQILGQKVEFLVSFYNNEISEKSEIFDDQFSVERPDGSNFTLKIRSTKLEDSAMYFCADRVENTEAFFGQGTRLTVV.

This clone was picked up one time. CDR3 sequence: CASSGLEVYNEQFF. For the CDR3, the DNA is TGTGCCAGCTCAGGACTAGAGGTCTACAATGAGCAGTTCTTC. The chain combines TRBV18 with TRBJ2-1; TRBD2 aligns across 7 bases. V shed 5 bases, J shed 3 bases, and the junction held 4 bases outside the gene matches. CDR3 size: 14 residues. The germline gives CDR1 KGHSH, CDR2 LQKENI.

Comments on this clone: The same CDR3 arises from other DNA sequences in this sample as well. This CDR3 is CASSLTGGTEAFF. Here the CDR3 DNA reads TGTGCCAGCTCACTTACAGGGGGCACTGAAGCTTTCTTT. The chain combines TRBV18 with TRBJ1-1; TRBD1 aligns across 8 bases. This CDR3 comprises 13 residues. Germline trimming cut 4 bases from V and 4 bases from J; bases unmatched to any gene: 2. CDR1 and CDR2 from the germline V gene are KGHSH and LQKENI.

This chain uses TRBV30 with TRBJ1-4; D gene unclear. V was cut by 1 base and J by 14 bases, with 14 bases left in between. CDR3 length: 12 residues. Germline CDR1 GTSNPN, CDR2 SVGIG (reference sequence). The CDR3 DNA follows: TGTGCCTGGAGTGACACCCTCAGGAAGCTGTTTTTT. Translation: CAWSDTLRKLFF.

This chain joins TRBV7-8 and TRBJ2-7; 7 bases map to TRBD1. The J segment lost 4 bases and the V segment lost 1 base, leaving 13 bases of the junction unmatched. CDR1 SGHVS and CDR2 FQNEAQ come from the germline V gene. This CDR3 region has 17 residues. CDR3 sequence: CASSLVSWTGQRYEQYF. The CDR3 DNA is TGTGCCAGCAGCTTAGTTTCATGGACAGGACAAAGATACGAGCAGTACTTC.

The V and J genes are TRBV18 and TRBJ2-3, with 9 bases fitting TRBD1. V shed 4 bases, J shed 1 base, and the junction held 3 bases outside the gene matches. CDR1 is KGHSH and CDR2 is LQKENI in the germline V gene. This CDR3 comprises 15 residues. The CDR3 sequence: CASSHGQGRTDTQYF. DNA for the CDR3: TGTGCCAGCTCACACGGACAGGGGCGCACAGATACGCAGTATTTT.

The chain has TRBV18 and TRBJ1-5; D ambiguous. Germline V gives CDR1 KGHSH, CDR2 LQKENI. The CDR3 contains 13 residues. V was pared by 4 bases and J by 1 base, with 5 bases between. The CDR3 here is CASSRQSNQPQHF. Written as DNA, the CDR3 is TGTGCCAGCTCACGGCAGAGCAATCAGCCCCAGCATTTT.

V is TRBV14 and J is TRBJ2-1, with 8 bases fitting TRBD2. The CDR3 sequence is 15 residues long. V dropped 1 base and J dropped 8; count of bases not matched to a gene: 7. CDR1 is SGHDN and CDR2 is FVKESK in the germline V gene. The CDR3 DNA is TGTGCCAGCAGCCAAGTATTAGCGGGATGGTATGAGCAGTTCTTC. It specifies CASSQVLAGWYEQFF.

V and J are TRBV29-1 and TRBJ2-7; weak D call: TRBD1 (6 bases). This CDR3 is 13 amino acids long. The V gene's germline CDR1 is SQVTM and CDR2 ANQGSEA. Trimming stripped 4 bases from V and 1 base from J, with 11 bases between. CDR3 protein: CSVVWTESYEQYF. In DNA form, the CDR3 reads TGCAGCGTTGTGTGGACAGAATCCTACGAGCAGTACTTC.

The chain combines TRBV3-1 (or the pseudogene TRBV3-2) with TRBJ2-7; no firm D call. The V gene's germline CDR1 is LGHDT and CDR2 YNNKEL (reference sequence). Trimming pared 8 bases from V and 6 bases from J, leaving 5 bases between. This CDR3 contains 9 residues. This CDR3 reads CASPLEQYF. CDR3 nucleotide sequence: TGTGCCAGCCCCCTCGAGCAGTACTTC.

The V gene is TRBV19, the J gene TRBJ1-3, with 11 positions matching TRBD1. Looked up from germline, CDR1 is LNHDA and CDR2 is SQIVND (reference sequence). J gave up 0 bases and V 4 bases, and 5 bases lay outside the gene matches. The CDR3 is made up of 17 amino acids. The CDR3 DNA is TGTGCCAGTAGTACGGACAGGGGGCAAAGCTCTGGAAACACCATATATTTT. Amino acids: CASSTDRGQSSGNTIYF.

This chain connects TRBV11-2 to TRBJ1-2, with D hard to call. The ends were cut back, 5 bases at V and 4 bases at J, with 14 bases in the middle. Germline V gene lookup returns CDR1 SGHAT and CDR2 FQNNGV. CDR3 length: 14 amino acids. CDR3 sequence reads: CASSQAGRAYGYTF. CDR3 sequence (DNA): TGTGCCAGCAGCCAAGCGGGCCGGGCCTATGGCTACACCTTC.

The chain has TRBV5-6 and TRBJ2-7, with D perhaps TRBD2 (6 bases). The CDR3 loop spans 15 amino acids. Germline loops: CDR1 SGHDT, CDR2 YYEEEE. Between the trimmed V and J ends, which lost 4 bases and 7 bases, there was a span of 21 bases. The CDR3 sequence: CASSLRTGFGGEQYF. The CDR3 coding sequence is TGTGCCAGCAGCCTCAGGACCGGTTTCGGGGGAGAGCAGTACTTC.

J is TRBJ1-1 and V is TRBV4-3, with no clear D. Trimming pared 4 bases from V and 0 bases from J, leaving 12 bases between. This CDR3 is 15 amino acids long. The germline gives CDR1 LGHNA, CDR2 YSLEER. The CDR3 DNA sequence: TGCGCCAGCAGCCTTATTGGCGGATTGAACACTGAAGCTTTCTTT. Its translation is CASSLIGGLNTEAFF.

In DNA, the CDR3 is TGTGCCAGCAGCCTACGGACTTCTGGCACGCAGTATTTT. Encoded protein: CASSLRTSGTQYF. This chain uses TRBV7-2 with TRBJ2-3; possibly TRBD2 for D (5 bases). There are 13 residues in the CDR3. Deletions cut 5 bases from V and 9 bases from J, with 15 bases between. CDR1 SGHTA and CDR2 FQGNSA come from the germline V gene.

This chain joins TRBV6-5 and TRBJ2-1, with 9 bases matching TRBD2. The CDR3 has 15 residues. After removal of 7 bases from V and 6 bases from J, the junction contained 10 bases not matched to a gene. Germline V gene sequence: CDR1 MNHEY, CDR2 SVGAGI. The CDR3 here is CASTRRAGGFNEQFF. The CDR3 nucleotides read TGTGCCAGCACCCGCCGCGCGGGAGGGTTCAATGAGCAGTTCTTC.